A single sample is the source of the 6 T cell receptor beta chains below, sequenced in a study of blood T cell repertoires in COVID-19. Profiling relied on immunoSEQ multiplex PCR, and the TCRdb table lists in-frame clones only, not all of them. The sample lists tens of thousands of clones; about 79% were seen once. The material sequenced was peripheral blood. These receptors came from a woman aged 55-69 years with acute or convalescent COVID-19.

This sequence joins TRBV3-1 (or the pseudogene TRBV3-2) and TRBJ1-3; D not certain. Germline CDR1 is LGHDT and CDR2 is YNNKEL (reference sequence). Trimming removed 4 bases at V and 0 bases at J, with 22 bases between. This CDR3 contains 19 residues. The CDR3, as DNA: TGTGCCAGCAGCCCAATGGTGATGCAGAACCTTCACTCTGGAAACACCATATATTTT. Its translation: CASSPMVMQNLHSGNTIYF.

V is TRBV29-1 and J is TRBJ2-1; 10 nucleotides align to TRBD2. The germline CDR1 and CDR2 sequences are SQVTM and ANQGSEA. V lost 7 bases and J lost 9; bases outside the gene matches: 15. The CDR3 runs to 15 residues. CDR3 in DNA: TGCAGCGCCACTAGCGGGGAAGGACGGTTGGGTGAGCAGTTCTTC. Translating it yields CSATSGEGRLGEQFF.

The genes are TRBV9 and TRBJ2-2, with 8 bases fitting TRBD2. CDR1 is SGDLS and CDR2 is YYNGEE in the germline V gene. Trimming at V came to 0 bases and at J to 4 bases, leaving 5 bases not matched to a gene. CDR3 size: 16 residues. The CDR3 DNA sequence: TGTGCCAGCAGCGTAGCGGGTAGCGGGGTCACCGGGGAGCTGTTTTTT. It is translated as CASSVAGSGVTGELFF. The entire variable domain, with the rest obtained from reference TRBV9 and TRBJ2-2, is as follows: DSGVTQTPKHLITATGQRVTLRCSPRSGDLSVYWYQQSLDQGLQFLIQYYNGEERAKGNILERFSAQQFPDLHSELNLSSLELGDSALYFCASSVAGSGVTGELFFGEGSRLTVL.

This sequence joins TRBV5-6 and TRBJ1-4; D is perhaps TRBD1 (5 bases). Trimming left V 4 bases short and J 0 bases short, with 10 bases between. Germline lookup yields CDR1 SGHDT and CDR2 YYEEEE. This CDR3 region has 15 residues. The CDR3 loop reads CASSGMTATNEKLFF. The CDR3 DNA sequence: TGTGCCAGCAGCGGAATGACAGCAACTAATGAAAAACTGTTTTTT.

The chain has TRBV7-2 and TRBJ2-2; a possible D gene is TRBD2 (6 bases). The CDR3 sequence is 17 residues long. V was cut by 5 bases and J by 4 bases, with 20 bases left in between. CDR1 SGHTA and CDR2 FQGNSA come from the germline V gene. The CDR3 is CASSLQSTSLGTGELFF. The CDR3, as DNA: TGTGCCAGCAGCCTCCAGTCAACTAGCTTAGGCACCGGGGAGCTGTTTTTT.

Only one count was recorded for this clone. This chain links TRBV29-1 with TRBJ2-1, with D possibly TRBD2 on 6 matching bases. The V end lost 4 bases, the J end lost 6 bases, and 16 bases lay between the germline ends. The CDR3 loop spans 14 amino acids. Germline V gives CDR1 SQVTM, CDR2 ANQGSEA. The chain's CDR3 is CSVVLAGYVNEQFF. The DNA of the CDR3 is TGCAGCGTTGTCTTGGCGGGGTACGTCAATGAGCAGTTCTTC.